Following are 17 T cell receptor beta chains from one sample sequenced in a study of cytomegalovirus exposure and HLA in healthy donors. PCR used 60 Vbeta primers and 13 Jbeta primers. Using immunoSEQ multiplex PCR, the repertoire was profiled, and TCRdb retains in-frame clones only, with some absent. In the table there are approximately 160,000 clones, around four fifths of which are singletons. Sample: PBMCs. The receptors here all came from a man in his forties or fifties in good health and CMV-seropositive.

Notes on this clone: Without the conserved terminal phenylalanine or tryptophan, this CDR3 likely stems from a read error. For the CDR3, the DNA is TGCGCCAGCAGCCAAGAGCTAGGACAGGGGTATGGCTACACCGTC. This translates into CASSQELGQGYGYTV. The rearrangement uses TRBV4-3 and TRBJ1-2, with TRBD1 matching over 9 bases. Losses at the gene ends were 0 bases for V and 5 bases for J; bases not matched to a gene: 4. Germline values: CDR1 LGHNA, CDR2 YSLEER. There are 15 residues in the CDR3.

Points on this clone: The same CDR3 arises from other DNA sequences in this sample as well. The rearrangement joins TRBV10-3 to TRBJ2-5; 12 bases align to TRBD2. The V and J ends lost 0 bases and 2 bases, in that order; junction bases with no gene match: 1. In germline, CDR1 is ENHRY, CDR2 SYGVKD. The CDR3 runs to 16 residues. CDR3 coding DNA: TGTGCCATCAGTGAGTCGCTAGCGGGGGGGCAAGAGACCCAGTACTTC. Encoded protein: CAISESLAGGQETQYF.

The chain couples TRBV5-6 to TRBJ1-3; D possibly corresponds to TRBD1 (5 bases). Germline-derived CDR1 and CDR2 are SGHDT and YYEEEE. The CDR3 length is 12 residues. Trimming left V 5 bases short and J 2 bases short, with 5 bases between. As DNA, the CDR3 is TGTGCCAGCAGAGGGGCTGGAAACACCATATATTTT. Encoded protein: CASRGAGNTIYF.

The chain couples TRBV28 to TRBJ1-2; weak D call: TRBD1 (6 bases). Germline CDR1 reads MDHEN; CDR2 reads SYDVKM. There are 11 residues in the CDR3. The ends were cut back, 8 bases at V and 4 bases at J, with 8 bases in the middle. CDR3 region: CASGGAYGYTF. The CDR3 bases are TGTGCCAGCGGGGGCGCCTATGGCTACACCTTC.

This rearrangement joins TRBV19 to TRBJ2-7; TRBD1 aligns across 10 bases. The germline V gene encodes CDR1 LNHDA and CDR2 SQIVND (reference sequence). The CDR3 spans 14 residues. After removal of 8 bases from V and 4 bases from J, the junction contained 8 bases not matched to a gene. This chain's CDR3 is CASCPGQGIYEQYF. The CDR3 bases are TGTGCCAGTTGTCCGGGACAGGGGATATACGAGCAGTACTTC.

This clone was observed a handful of times. The chain uses TRBV6-4 and TRBJ2-3, with a possible D match to TRBD1 (6 bases). V was pared by 4 bases and J by 4 bases, with 12 bases between. CDR3 length: 14 residues. CDR1 is MRHNA and CDR2 is SNTAGT in the germline V gene. CDR3 protein: CASSGGPDADTQYF. CDR3 bases: TGTGCCAGCAGTGGGGGGCCAGATGCAGATACGCAGTATTTT.

The chain combines TRBV14 with TRBJ2-1; tentatively, D is TRBD2 (5 bases). From germline, CDR1 is SGHDN and CDR2 FVKESK. The CDR3 length is 12 residues. The V end lost 4 bases, the J end lost 9 bases, and 10 bases lay between the germline ends. The CDR3 bases are TGTGCCAGCAGCCCGGGGATTGTTGAGCAGTTCTTC. This codes for CASSPGIVEQFF.

The chain recombines TRBV15 with TRBJ1-2; tentatively, D is TRBD1 (6 bases). Germline CDR1 LNHNV, CDR2 YYDKDF (reference sequence). CDR3 length equals 18 residues. The V gene lost 5 bases and the J gene lost 4 bases, with 26 bases spanning the gap. The chain's CDR3 is CATSLGDGTIRDTYGYTF. In nucleotides, the CDR3 is TGTGCCACCAGCCTAGGGGATGGTACGATTCGGGACACCTATGGCTACACCTTC.

The chain couples TRBV2 to TRBJ2-3; 10 positions match TRBD2. CDR1 SNHLY and CDR2 FYNNEI come from the germline V gene. The CDR3 covers 14 residues. V trimming: 6 bases; J trimming: 4 bases; junction bases outside the gene matches: 4. The chain's CDR3 is CASSEREGPDTQYF. The CDR3 DNA follows: TGTGCCAGCAGCGAGCGGGAGGGACCAGATACGCAGTATTTT.

The genes are TRBV18 and TRBJ2-1, with 8 bases that match TRBD1. From germline, CDR1 is KGHSH and CDR2 LQKENI. Germline trimming cut 0 bases from V and 9 bases from J; bases unmatched to any gene: 7. This CDR3 region has 15 residues. CDR3 sequence reads: CASSPPGQVRGEQFF. CDR3 in DNA: TGTGCCAGCTCACCACCGGGACAGGTTCGGGGTGAGCAGTTCTTC.

This chain links TRBV5-6 with TRBJ2-7; 7 bases agree with TRBD1. This CDR3 has 14 amino acids. CDR1 and CDR2 from the germline V gene are SGHDT and YYEEEE. The V gene end was trimmed by 4 bases and the J gene end by 7 bases; junction bases not matched to a gene: 11. Written as DNA, the CDR3 is TGTGCCAGCAGCCGTTCTATGACAGGGTGGGAGCAGTACTTC. It is translated as CASSRSMTGWEQYF.

The rearrangement uses TRBV4-3 and TRBJ1-2; weak D call: TRBD1 (6 bases). The germline V and J ends were trimmed by 0 bases and 4 bases, with 9 bases remaining between them. Germline V lookup: CDR1 LGHNA, CDR2 YSLEER. CDR3 length equals 14 residues. CDR3 DNA sequence: TGCGCCAGCAGCCAAGACAGGGGATTCTATGGCTACACCTTC. Translation: CASSQDRGFYGYTF.

The chain is built from TRBV9 and TRBJ2-2; D might be TRBD1 (5 bases). Germline values: CDR1 SGDLS, CDR2 YYNGEE. V lost 0 bases and J 6 bases, leaving 12 bases between the germline ends. This CDR3 spans 15 amino acids. DNA of the CDR3: TGTGCCAGCAGCGTAGGAGGCAGGGAAGCCGGGGAGCTGTTTTTT. Protein product: CASSVGGREAGELFF. Using reference TRBV9 and TRBJ2-2 for the parts outside the CDR3, the full variable domain is DSGVTQTPKHLITATGQRVTLRCSPRSGDLSVYWYQQSLDQGLQFLIQYYNGEERAKGNILERFSAQQFPDLHSELNLSSLELGDSALYFCASSVGGREAGELFFGEGSRLTVL.

This clone was observed a handful of times. The J gene is TRBJ2-7, the V gene TRBV29-1, with TRBD1 matching over 7 bases. V lost 4 bases to trimming and J lost 0 bases; unmatched junction nucleotides: 6. CDR1 is SQVTM and CDR2 is ANQGSEA in the germline V gene. This CDR3 has 14 amino acids. The CDR3 DNA follows: TGCAGCGTTGGAAGGGACAGCCTCTCCTACGAGCAGTACTTC. Residues: CSVGRDSLSYEQYF.

This chain joins TRBV4-1 and TRBJ2-7; tentative D call: TRBD1 (5 bases). Germline loops: CDR1 MGHRA, CDR2 YSYEKL. The V and J ends lost 1 base and 5 bases respectively, with 6 bases between them. The CDR3 runs 12 residues. The CDR3: CASSQAGNEQYF. CDR3 DNA sequence: TGCGCCAGCAGCCAAGCAGGGAACGAGCAGTACTTC.

This chain links TRBV27 with TRBJ2-7; perhaps TRBD1 as D (6 bases). CDR3 length: 13 residues. V gave up 6 bases and J gave up 2 bases, with 11 bases separating them. CDR1 is MNHEY, CDR2 SMNVEV, per germline (reference sequence). The CDR3 spells CASSRTATYEQYF. The CDR3 nucleotides are TGTGCCAGCAGCCGGACAGCCACCTACGAGCAGTACTTC.

The gene calls are TRBV7-3 and TRBJ1-1; no reliable D call. The CDR3 sequence is 15 residues long. Germline CDR1 reads SGHTA; CDR2 reads FQGTGA. V shed 3 bases and J shed 5 bases, with 16 bases lying between them. CDR3 coding DNA: TGTGCCAGCAGCTTGGAGCCGACCCCCTATACTGAAGCTTTCTTT. Protein product: CASSLEPTPYTEAFF.